One T cell receptor (beta chain) is described in this entry. This clone was detected a few times. Its antigen is currently not known. Per-base quality was not reported, and no clone a single base away is much larger than it. These data come from a study of cytomegalovirus exposure and HLA in healthy donors (dated by TCRdb to 2015 to 2018). Turning to the overall study: In an earlier analysis of 587 of the donors, around 300 Gb of sequence data and 117 million unique TCR beta sequences from about 190 million T cells were reported. Approximately 330 gigabases of sequencing data and approximately 91 million unique TCR sequences made up an early release that covered approximately 650 HLA-typed donors. The genetic ancestry cluster associated with self-reported Caucasian donors included 80% to 90% of the approximately 410 genotyped donors. The study aimed to test whether cataloging public T cell receptors could reveal signatures of past pathogen exposure. Using immunosequencing, the study profiled T cell repertoires from approximately 700 subjects and related those repertoires to cytomegalovirus serostatus. Besides the first cohort of around 670 subjects, a separate validation cohort made up of about 120 different subjects was used. To predict cytomegalovirus infection status, the study brought together high-throughput TCR immunosequencing, statistical association of individual TCRs with disease status, and machine learning. A later analysis re-examined previously published TCR beta repertoires from 500 to 700 donors and added high-resolution HLA genotyping to investigate patterns of TCR occurrence. In the later analysis, no new phenotypic data were used to find candidate immune exposures; instead, reliance was placed on TCR beta sequences and their occurrence across donors. To decide whether each TCR beta V gene segment behaved as functional or pseudogenic, an earlier analysis of fewer than 750 of the donors relied on high-throughput TCR beta sequencing. Donor age, sex, ethnicity and CMV serostatus were compiled alongside the repertoire data. In a later genetic analysis, genome-wide SNP genotypes for about three fifths of the 666 donors were used, and that subset was treated as a discovery cohort. All discovery cohort repertoires had been generated using a single sequencing platform. HLA typing included class I and class II loci at four-digit resolution. The number of typed donors differed by locus: about 629-640 for A, B, C, DRB1 and DQB1; 500 to 550 for DQA1; about 600 for DPA1; and some 430 for DPB1. A few DR-DQ haplotypes were treated as single units for association and clustering because of strong linkage in the cohort. Across roughly 420 genotyped donors of the cohort, an average of roughly 250,000 unique TCR beta nucleotide sequences per donor were sequenced, and around 19% of those sequences were non-productive.

The protocol used for the library was the immunoSEQ multiplex PCR assay. A mixture of 60 forward primers for TCR Vbeta segments and 13 reverse primers for TCR Jbeta segments was used in the multiplex PCR. The CDR3 region of rearranged TCR beta genes was amplified from genomic DNA by a multiplex PCR assay. Amplified TCR beta libraries were sequenced as 87-base-pair reads on the Illumina HiSeq System. The paper's processing steps were these. Across the roughly 640 repertoires, a later analysis counted 80 million or so unique TCR beta chains, around 10 million of which were shared by at least two donors. A nearest-neighbor algorithm error-corrected the raw reads and collapsed the reads into unique sequences, merging closely related sequences to remove PCR and sequencing errors. V, D and J gene segments were assigned by aligning CDR3 sequences to IMGT reference sequences. For a sequence to be retained, a match of at least six nucleotides was required to both a V gene segment and a J gene segment. A rearrangement counted as productive if the CDR3 had no stop codons and remained in frame with V and J, and every other rearrangement counted as non-productive. Following IMGT convention, CDR3 was defined as the stretch from the second conserved V-encoded cysteine to the conserved J-encoded phenylalanine. Sequences without an unambiguous match to a single V gene segment were excluded from the earlier analysis of about 600 of the donors. In an earlier analysis of approximately 590 of the donors, a V segment was called functional when productive rearrangements were above 56.7%, and segregating when the standard deviation between donors exceeded 5%. A statistical classification framework was developed to diagnose cytomegalovirus status using the catalog of TCR beta chain sequences. A later analysis assigned V and J genes by comparing TCR nucleotide sequences with IMGT/GENE-DB human TR gene sequences. In a later analysis, CDR3 sequences and most-parsimonious VDJ recombination scenarios were assigned using the TCRdist pipeline. In a later analysis, each TCR beta chain was defined by its CDR3 amino acid sequence together with its V-gene family, and reads lacking a unique V-gene family were excluded. A later analysis removed several hundred highly shared, low-generation-probability nucleotide sequences to deal with suspected cross-contamination and a sequencing artifact. A later analysis calculated a clonal expansion index for each public chain from normalized within-repertoire ranks of inferred template counts. In a later analysis, generation probabilities were computed with a VDJ recombination model fitted to out-of-frame rearrangements, and the resulting probabilities were checked against IGoR. A later analysis scored TCR-TCR, TCR-HLA and TCR-CMV co-occurrence with hypergeometric tests, applying a repertoire-size bias correction to TCR pairs. To estimate false discovery rates, a later analysis permuted the HLA or CMV assignments 20 times. In a later analysis, co-occurring TCRs were grouped using DBSCAN, with TCRdist sequence similarity added in when clustering inside HLA-allele-positive subsets. Repertoires with fewer than 30,000 or more than 120,000 public chains, plus five repertoires with anomalous nucleotide sharing, were excluded from co-occurrence clustering. TCRdb took over this immuneACCESS table, retaining in-frame rearrangements with V and J assigned. Such tables are incomplete; in checked studies, under half of the missing clones stem from an unresolved V gene, and the remainder is unexplained. The V and J calls and clone size come from that table; D and trimming were worked out from the DNA. The sample includes 100,000 to 150,000 clones, with about 80% observed a single time. Roughly a tenth of the sample belongs to the ten largest clones.

The cohort comprised some 680 healthy bone marrow donors. All cohort members were sampled while nominally healthy, although unrecorded immune exposures were likely present. The donor was CMV seropositive and was included in the group of some 290 seropositive cohort members. Each donor provided a peripheral blood sample, and peripheral blood mononuclear cells were used for TCR beta sequencing. The Qiagen DNeasy Blood Extraction Kit was used to extract genomic DNA from the blood cell samples. On the study overall, not on this receptor specifically: Linkage disequilibrium might explain the correlated functional status among segregating V segments, but an unknown experimental factor could not be ruled out. When HLA alleles, especially DR and DQ, strongly co-occurred, attributing TCR associations to individual alleles was difficult. According to a later analysis, most CMV-associated TCR beta chains appeared to be HLA-restricted, and the HLA associations seemed to be driven largely by CMV exposure. In the study, 164 TCR beta chains were listed as associated with cytomegalovirus. According to the authors, the approach could potentially be generalized to other disease states and immunological phenotypes. The only immune exposure information available for the cohort was CMV serostatus. A cluster of highly shared sequence variants was judged likely to be a technical artifact of the sequencing pipeline. In an earlier analysis of roughly 500 of the donors, most TCR beta V segments appeared in productive rearrangements about 90% or about 30% of the time, broadly matching IMGT annotations. In a later genetic analysis, a missense DCLRE1C variant was associated with V-gene and J-gene trimming of TCR beta chains, and the association was replicated in an independent cohort. Because counts were too low, about 18 rarely observed V segments, including chromosome 9 orphons, were excluded from the earlier analysis of several hundred of the donors. Because HLA typing was unavailable for some donors at each locus, only the typed subset was used in association tests. This cohort had only TCR beta chains sequenced, and the lack of alpha or paired-chain data limited which features could be detected. Some IMGT-functional V segments, including TRBV6-2 and TRBV6-3, could not be told apart with the 87-base-pair reads, so those segments were excluded. Presence/absence analyses assumed roughly uniform sequencing depth across donors, an assumption that may not hold. According to a later genetic analysis, donors in an Asian-associated ancestry cluster had fewer N-insertions in productive TCRs than the approximately 630-donor mean. The classifier was reported to diagnose cytomegalovirus status with high specificity and sensitivity in both the original cohort and the validation cohort. A later analysis found that TCR association rates varied across HLA loci, with DRB1 alleles showing the most associated TCRs and HLA-C alleles the fewest. Three of the identified cytomegalovirus-associated TCR beta chains were confirmed in vitro to be specific for cytomegalovirus antigens. A further reported finding was that TCR beta sequences accurately predicted the HLA-A and HLA-B alleles for most subjects in the first cohort. Compared with equally common non-associated chains, HLA-associated TCR beta chains in a later analysis were more clonally expanded and had lower generation probabilities. At a false discovery rate of 0.05, a later analysis linked approximately 18,000 TCR beta sequences to specific HLA alleles. Across donors, most TCR sequences were observed very rarely, whereas some public TCRs were present in many individuals. In a later analysis, several top co-occurrence clusters were reported to appear linked to parvovirus B19, influenza, CMV and Epstein-Barr virus.

V drops 0 bases and J drops 1 base, leaving 12 bases in between. Including the terminal cysteine and phenylalanine, the CDR3 comprises 16 residues. Only the CDR3 DNA stays, 48 bases, in frame from base 1. The V gene is TRBV6-7 and the J gene is TRBJ1-2, with the D gene too uncertain to name. TRBV6-7 is labeled an ORF, and its function is uncertain. This clonotype was sampled from a young man in good health and CMV-seropositive. The sequencing input was PBMCs. The CDR3 in this case is CASSYSIGRGNYGYTF. The DNA sequence is TGTGCCAGCAGTTACTCGATTGGACGGGGTAACTATGGCTACACCTTC.